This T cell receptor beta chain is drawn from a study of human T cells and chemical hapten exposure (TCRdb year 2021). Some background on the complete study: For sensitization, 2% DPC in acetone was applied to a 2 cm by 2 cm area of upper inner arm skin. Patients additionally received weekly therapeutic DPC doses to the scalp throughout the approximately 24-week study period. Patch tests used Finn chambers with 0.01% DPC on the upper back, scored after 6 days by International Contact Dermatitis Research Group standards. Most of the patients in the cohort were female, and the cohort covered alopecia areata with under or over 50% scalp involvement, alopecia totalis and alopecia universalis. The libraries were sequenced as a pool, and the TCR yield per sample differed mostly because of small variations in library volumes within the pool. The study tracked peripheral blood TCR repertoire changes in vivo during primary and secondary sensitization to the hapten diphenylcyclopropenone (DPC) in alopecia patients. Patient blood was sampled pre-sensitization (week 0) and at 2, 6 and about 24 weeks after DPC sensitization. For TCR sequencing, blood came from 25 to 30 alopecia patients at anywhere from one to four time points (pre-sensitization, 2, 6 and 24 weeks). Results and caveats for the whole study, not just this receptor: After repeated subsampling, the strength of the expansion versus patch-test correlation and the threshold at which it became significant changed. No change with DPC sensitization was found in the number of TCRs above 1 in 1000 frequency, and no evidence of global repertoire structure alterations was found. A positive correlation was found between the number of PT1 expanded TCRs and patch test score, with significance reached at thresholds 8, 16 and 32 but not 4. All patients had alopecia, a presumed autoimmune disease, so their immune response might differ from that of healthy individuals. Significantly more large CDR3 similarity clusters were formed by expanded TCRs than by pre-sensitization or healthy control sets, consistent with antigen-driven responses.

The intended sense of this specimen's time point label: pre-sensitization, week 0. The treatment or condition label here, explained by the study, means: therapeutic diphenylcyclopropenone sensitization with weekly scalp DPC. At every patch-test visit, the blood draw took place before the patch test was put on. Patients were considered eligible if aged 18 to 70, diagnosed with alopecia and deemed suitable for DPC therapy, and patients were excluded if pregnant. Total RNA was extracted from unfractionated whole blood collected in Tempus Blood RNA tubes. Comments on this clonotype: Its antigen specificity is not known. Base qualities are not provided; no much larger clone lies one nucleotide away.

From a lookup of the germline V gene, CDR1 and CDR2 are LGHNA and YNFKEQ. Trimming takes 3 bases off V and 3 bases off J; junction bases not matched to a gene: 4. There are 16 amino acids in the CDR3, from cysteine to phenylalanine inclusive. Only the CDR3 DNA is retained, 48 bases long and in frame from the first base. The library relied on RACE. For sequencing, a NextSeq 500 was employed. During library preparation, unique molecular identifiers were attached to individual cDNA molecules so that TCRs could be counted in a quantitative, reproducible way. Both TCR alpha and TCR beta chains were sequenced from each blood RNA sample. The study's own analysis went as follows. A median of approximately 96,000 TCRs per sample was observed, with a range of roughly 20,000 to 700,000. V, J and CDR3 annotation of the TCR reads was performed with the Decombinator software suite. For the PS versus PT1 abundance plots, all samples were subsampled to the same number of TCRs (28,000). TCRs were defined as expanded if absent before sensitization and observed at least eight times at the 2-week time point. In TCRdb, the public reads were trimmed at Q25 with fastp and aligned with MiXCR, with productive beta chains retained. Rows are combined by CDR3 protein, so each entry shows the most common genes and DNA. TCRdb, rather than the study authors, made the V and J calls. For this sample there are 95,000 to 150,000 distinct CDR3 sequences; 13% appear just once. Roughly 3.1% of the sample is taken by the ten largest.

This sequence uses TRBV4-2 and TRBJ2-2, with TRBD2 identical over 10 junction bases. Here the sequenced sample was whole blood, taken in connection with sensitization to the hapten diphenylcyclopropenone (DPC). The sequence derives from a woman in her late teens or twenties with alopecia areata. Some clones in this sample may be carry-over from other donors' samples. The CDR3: CASSQSGGAYTGELFF. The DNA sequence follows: TGTGCCAGCAGCCAGAGCGGGGGGGCCTACACCGGGGAGCTGTTTTTT.